Sequencing of this T cell receptor (beta chain) was carried out in a study of T cell changes during pregnancy in multiple sclerosis. Repertoires were generated with immunoSEQ multiplex PCR, while TCRdb's copy carries only in-frame clones and drops some. The sample yields tens of thousands of clones, 88% seen once. The source of this sequence is a female donor with multiple sclerosis, enrolled in a pregnancy study. Sequences were derived from CD4+ T cells from peripheral blood mononuclear cells, sampled in the first trimester of pregnancy.

The CDR3 protein is CATSRDQGAVYEQYF. The DNA for the CDR3 is TGTGCCACCAGCAGAGATCAGGGGGCCGTCTACGAGCAGTACTTC. The chain joins TRBV15 to TRBJ2-7; 8 positions agree with TRBD1. Germline trimming cut 0 bases from V and 3 bases from J; bases unmatched to any gene: 4. CDR3 length: 15 residues. CDR1 is LNHNV and CDR2 is YYDKDF in the germline V gene (reference sequence).